This T cell receptor beta chain was recovered during a study of shared clonotypes between healthy human individuals. Overall study context: Three CD4 naive, three CD4 memory, two CD8 naive and one CD8 memory plate were used per donor.

Splitting of each subset's genomic DNA was done evenly across several immunoSEQ plates. The assay was immunoSEQ multiplex PCR, and TCRdb's table has in-frame clones only and misses some. The sample consists of about 2.3 million clones, approximately 93% of them appearing once. Per germline, CDR1 MDHEN and CDR2 SYDVKM. The CDR3 has 16 residues. The V end was cut by 5 bases, the J end by 0 bases, with 14 bases between. The TCR comes from a man aged 18 to 30 in good health. Some clones in this sample may be carry-over from other donors' samples. The chain joins TRBV28 to TRBJ1-3; D may be TRBD1 (6 bases). Sequenced: naive CD4+ T cells from PBMCs. Subset: CD45RA+ positively selected. CDR3 in DNA: TGTGCCAGCAGTACCTCAGGGGCTTCCTCTGGAAACACCATATATTTT. Its translation: CASSTSGASSGNTIYF.